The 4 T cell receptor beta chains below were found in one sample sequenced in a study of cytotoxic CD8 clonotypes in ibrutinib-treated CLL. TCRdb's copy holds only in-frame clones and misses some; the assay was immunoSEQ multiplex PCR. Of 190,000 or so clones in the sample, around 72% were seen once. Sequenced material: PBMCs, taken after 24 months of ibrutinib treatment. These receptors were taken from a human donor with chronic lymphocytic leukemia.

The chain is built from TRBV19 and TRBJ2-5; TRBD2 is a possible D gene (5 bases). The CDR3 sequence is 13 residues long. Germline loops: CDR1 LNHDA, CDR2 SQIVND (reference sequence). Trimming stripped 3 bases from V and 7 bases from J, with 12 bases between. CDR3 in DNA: TGTGCCAGTAGTATGGCCCGGGCGGGGACCCAGTACTTC. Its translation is CASSMARAGTQYF.

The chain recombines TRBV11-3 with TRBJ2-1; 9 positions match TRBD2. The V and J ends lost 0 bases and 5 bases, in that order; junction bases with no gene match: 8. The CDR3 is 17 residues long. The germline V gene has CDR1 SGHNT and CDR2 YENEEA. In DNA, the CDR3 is TGTGCCAGCAGCTTAGACAGACTAGCGGAACTCAACAATGAGCAGTTCTTC. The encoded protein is CASSLDRLAELNNEQFF.

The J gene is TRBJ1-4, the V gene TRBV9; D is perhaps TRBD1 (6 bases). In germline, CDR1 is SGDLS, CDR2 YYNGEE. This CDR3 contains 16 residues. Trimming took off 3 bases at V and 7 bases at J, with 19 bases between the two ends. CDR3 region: CASSAKGGARIEKLFF. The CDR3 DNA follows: TGTGCCAGCAGCGCAAAAGGGGGGGCGCGAATTGAAAAACTGTTTTTT.

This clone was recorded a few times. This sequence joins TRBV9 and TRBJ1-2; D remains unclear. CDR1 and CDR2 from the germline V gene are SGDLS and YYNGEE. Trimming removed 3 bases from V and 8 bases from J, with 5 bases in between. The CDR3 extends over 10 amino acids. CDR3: CASSGPGYTF. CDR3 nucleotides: TGTGCCAGCAGCGGGCCGGGCTACACCTTC.